The rows below give T cell receptor beta chains drawn from one sample of a study of T cells in Graves' hyperthyroidism and ophthalmopathy. TCRdb reanalysed the multiplex PCR reads using MiXCR and keeps one entry per CDR3 protein. This repertoire shows around 620,000 distinct CDR3 sequences, just over 45% found once; its top ten account for roughly 19%. Sequences were obtained from peripheral blood or thyroid tissue (not recorded which). These receptors were collected from an adult woman with Graves' disease, either hyperthyroidism or ophthalmopathy (not recorded which). The CDR3 runs from the conserved cysteine through the conserved F or W. The D gene is left open where the match is weak. Clone size is given for some rows only: seen once, a few or many times, or a class if the clone is expanded.

NA	many	TRBV6-5	TRBJ2-7	TGTGCCAGCAGTTTCCCGAACAAGGCGATCGGCGAGCAGTACTTC	CASSFPNKAIGEQYF
NA	few	TRBV12-3/TRBV12-4	TRBJ2-2	TGTGCCAGCAGTCCCCGAGAGGGGCTGAGTAGGACCGGGGAGCTGTTTTTT	CASSPREGLSRTGELFF
NA	NA	TRBV7-6	TRBJ1-5	TGTGCCAGCAGCTTAGCCGGGGGGGTCACTCAGCCCCAGCATTTT	CASSLAGGVTQPQHF
NA	NA	TRBV2	TRBJ1-2	TGTGCCAGCAGTGAATGGGGTAACTACACCTTC	CASSEWGNYTF
NA	NA	TRBV9	TRBJ1-2	TGTGCCAGCAGCGGATCCCGGGACGGGTGTGGCTACACCTTC	CASSGSRDGCGYTF
NA	many	TRBV6-5	TRBJ2-2	TGTGCCAGCAGTATACAGAACACCGGGGAGCTGTTTTTT	CASSIQNTGELFF
NA	NA	TRBV19	TRBJ2-1	TGTGCCAGTAGTGGGGGGAACCTTCTACAATCTGAGCAGTTCTTC	CASSGGNLLQSEQFF
NA	NA	TRBV6-4	TRBJ1-5	TGTGCCAGCAGTGACTCGACGGGACGTAATCAGCCCCAGCATTTT	CASSDSTGRNQPQHF
NA	NA	TRBV5-1	TRBJ1-1	TGCGCCAGCAGCCCCTACAGGGTCGTAAGCACTGAAGCTTTCTTT	CASSPYRVVSTEAFF
NA	NA	TRBV20-1	TRBJ2-5	TGCAGCGCTACGGGACGCAGCCAAGAGACCCAGTACTTC	CSATGRSQETQYF
TRBD1	NA	TRBV11-2	TRBJ1-1	TGTGCCAGCAGCTTAACAGGGGGCGTTTTGTCCGAAGCTTTCTTT	CASSLTGGVLSEAFF
NA	few	TRBV7-8	TRBJ2-2	TGTGCCAGCAGCCAACTCGGGATACCGAACACCGGGGAGCTGTTTTTT	CASSQLGIPNTGELFF
TRBD2	many	TRBV4-1	TRBJ2-2	TGCGCCAGCAGCCGACTAGCGGGAACAGACACCGGGGAGCTGTTTTTT	CASSRLAGTDTGELFF
NA	NA	TRBV10-2	TRBJ1-5	TGCGCCAGCAGTGGCACAGAACTCAATCAGCCCCAGCATTTT	CASSGTELNQPQHF
TRBD1	many	TRBV6-5	TRBJ1-6	TGTGCCAGCAGTTACTCGATGACAGGGCTAGGTTCACCCCTCCACTTT	CASSYSMTGLGSPLHF
TRBD2	NA	TRBV7-9	TRBJ2-1	TGTGCCAGCAGCCAAAGCGGGAGTAAGCTCAATGAGCAGTTCTTC	CASSQSGSKLNEQFF
NA	few	TRBV28	TRBJ1-1	TGTGCCAGCAATCCCGGGGGGCTCGACACTGAAGCTTTCTTT	CASNPGGLDTEAFF
NA	many	TRBV6-1	TRBJ2-7	TGTGCCAGCAGTGAAGGGGCTCAGGTCCACTCCTACGAGCAGTACTTC	CASSEGAQVHSYEQYF
NA	NA	TRBV2	TRBJ1-4	TGTGCCAGCGGGGCCCCGGGAGAGAGGAGACTGTTTTTT	CASGAPGERRLFF
NA	once	TRBV10-2	TRBJ1-6	TGCGCCAGCATGCATTTACAGGCGAATTCACCCCTCCACTTT	CASMHLQANSPLHF
NA	NA	TRBV28	TRBJ2-7	TGTGCCAGCAGGGTTGCACAGGGGGGGTCCTACGAGCAGTACTTC	CASRVAQGGSYEQYF
TRBD1	many	TRBV7-6	TRBJ2-2	TGTGCCAGCAGCTTAGAGTGGTCAGGGGGCGGGGAGCTGTTTTTT	CASSLEWSGGGELFF
NA	few	TRBV5-1	TRBJ1-1	TGCGCCAGCAGCTTGGGGACGGCAAGTGAAGCTTTCTTT	CASSLGTASEAFF
TRBD1	many	TRBV25-1	TRBJ1-1	TGTGCCAGCAGTGAATTTCGGACAGGGACTGAAGCTTTCTTT	CASSEFRTGTEAFF
TRBD1	NA	TRBV29-1	TRBJ1-1	TGCAGCGTTGTTCGGCTAGGGGGCACTGAAGCTTCCTTT	CSVVRLGGTEASF
NA	many	TRBV6-1	TRBJ1-2	TGTGCCAGCAGTGAAAGGGCGGTATATGGCTACACCTTC	CASSERAVYGYTF
NA	once	TRBV5-1	TRBJ1-1	TGCGCCAGCAGAGGGGAGAGTCCCTACACTGAAGCTTTCTTT	CASRGESPYTEAFF